These 29 T cell receptor beta chains originate from one sample sequenced in a study of cytomegalovirus exposure and HLA in healthy donors. 60 Vbeta and 13 Jbeta primers were used in PCR. The data were produced by immunoSEQ multiplex PCR, yet TCRdb's version contains in-frame clones alone and is incomplete. The data show over 200,000 clones, approximately 80% seen once. The specimen was PBMCs. Receptor source: a woman aged 40 to 55 in good health and CMV-seronegative.

The chain links TRBV7-6 to TRBJ2-2, with TRBD1 identical over 9 bases. CDR1 is SGHVS and CDR2 is FNYEAQ in the germline V gene. The V gene end was trimmed by 5 bases and the J gene end by 2 bases; junction bases not matched to a gene: 9. This CDR3 has 17 residues. The CDR3 sequence is CASSRSPGQGNTGELFF. Written as DNA, the CDR3 is TGTGCCAGCAGCCGAAGCCCGGGACAGGGCAACACCGGGGAGCTGTTTTTT.

The rearrangement joins TRBV29-1 to TRBJ2-1; D gene ambiguous. The CDR3 totals 12 residues. CDR1 and CDR2 from the germline V gene are SQVTM and ANQGSEA. Trimming pared 3 bases from V and 7 bases from J, leaving 10 bases between. CDR3 protein: CSVEQRWNEQFF. Written as DNA, the CDR3 is TGCAGCGTTGAGCAGAGGTGGAATGAGCAGTTCTTC.

The genes are TRBV18 and TRBJ1-4; TRBD1 matches 7 bases. The germline CDR1 and CDR2 sequences are KGHSH and LQKENI. CDR3 size: 14 residues. J gave up 11 bases and V 3 bases, and 9 bases lay outside the gene matches. The CDR3 loop reads CASSPQGEFEKLFF. In DNA, the CDR3 is TGTGCCAGCTCACCCCAGGGGGAGTTTGAGAAACTGTTTTTT.

The genes are TRBV13 and TRBJ2-7, with 9 nucleotides matching TRBD1. CDR1 is PRHDT, CDR2 FYEKMQ, per germline (reference sequence). The CDR3 consists of 15 residues. V shed 5 bases, J shed 3 bases, and the junction held 8 bases outside the gene matches. The CDR3 reads CASSPQDRGGYEQYF. DNA for the CDR3: TGTGCCAGCAGCCCTCAGGACAGGGGAGGCTACGAGCAGTACTTC.

V and J are TRBV7-8 and TRBJ1-4; 7 bases are shared with TRBD1. CDR1 and CDR2 (germline): SGHVS, FQNEAQ. The CDR3 loop spans 15 amino acids. The V gene end was trimmed by 5 bases and the J gene end by 3 bases; junction bases not matched to a gene: 6. The CDR3 is CASSPQGWPNEKLFF. CDR3 nucleotides: TGTGCCAGCAGCCCACAGGGGTGGCCTAATGAAAAACTGTTTTTT.

The chain carries TRBV7-2 and TRBJ1-1; 7 positions match TRBD1. The CDR3 is made up of 14 amino acids. The V and J ends lost 3 bases and 1 base, in that order; junction bases with no gene match: 2. The V gene's germline CDR1 is SGHTA and CDR2 FQGNSA. CDR3 loop: CASSFQGGNTEAFF. CDR3 coding DNA: TGTGCCAGCAGCTTCCAGGGGGGGAACACTGAAGCTTTCTTT.

The chain links TRBV27 to TRBJ2-7, with D unclear. The CDR3 runs to 13 residues. Germline CDR1 and CDR2: MNHEY and SMNVEV (reference sequence). Trimming shortened V by 7 bases and J by 3 bases, and 13 bases separated the two germline ends. CDR3 amino acids: CASKRGQGYEQYF. The CDR3 region has the DNA TGTGCCAGCAAGCGAGGTCAAGGCTACGAGCAGTACTTC.

The V and J genes are TRBV27 and TRBJ1-1, with 8 nucleotides matching TRBD1. CDR3 length equals 18 residues. V shed 4 bases, J shed 5 bases, and the junction held 18 bases outside the gene matches. CDR1 is MNHEY and CDR2 is SMNVEV in the germline V gene (reference sequence). CDR3 amino acids: CASSSQIQRRQGQTEAFF. CDR3 sequence (DNA): TGTGCCAGCAGTTCACAAATCCAACGAAGACAGGGGCAGACTGAAGCTTTCTTT.

The rearrangement joins TRBV5-4 to TRBJ1-4; 10 nucleotides agree with TRBD1. Per the germline V gene, CDR1 is SGHNT and CDR2 is YYREEE (reference sequence). The CDR3 is 16 amino acids. Germline trimming cut 4 bases from V and 8 bases from J; bases unmatched to any gene: 11. The CDR3 region has the DNA TGTGCCAGCAGCCCGCGCTCGACAGGGGGCGCGGAAAAACTGTTTTTT. As protein: CASSPRSTGGAEKLFF.

The chain combines TRBV2 with TRBJ2-2; D unresolved. Trimming removed 8 bases at V and 4 bases at J, with 11 bases between. Germline-derived CDR1 and CDR2 are SNHLY and FYNNEI. CDR3 length: 13 residues. The CDR3 DNA reads as TGTGCCAGCGTGGCGGTGCCCACCGGGGAGCTGTTTTTT. This codes for CASVAVPTGELFF.

This chain's CDR3 is CASSLDTGEKLFF. CDR3 nucleotides: TGCGCCAGCAGCTTGGATACAGGAGAAAAACTGTTTTTT. This chain connects TRBV5-1 to TRBJ1-4, with a tentative D call TRBD1 (5 bases). The V end lost 0 bases, the J end lost 8 bases, and 8 bases lay between the germline ends. This CDR3 contains 13 residues. CDR1 is SGHRS and CDR2 is YFSETQ in the germline V gene.

The gene calls are TRBV4-2 and TRBJ2-7; TRBD1 matches 10 bases. CDR3 length equals 16 residues. Per germline, CDR1 LGHNA and CDR2 YNFKEQ. The V gene end was trimmed by 4 bases and the J gene end by 4 bases; junction bases not matched to a gene: 10. The DNA of the CDR3 is TGTGCCAGCAGCCCGGCCGGGACAGGGGTTGTATACGAGCAGTACTTC. The encoded protein is CASSPAGTGVVYEQYF.

This clone was observed a handful of times. V is TRBV11-3 and J is TRBJ2-7; 7 bases are a match to TRBD2. The V and J ends lost 5 bases and 6 bases, in that order; junction bases with no gene match: 4. Germline assignment: CDR1 SGHNT and CDR2 YENEEA. The length of the CDR3 is 12 residues. CDR3 coding DNA: TGTGCCAGCAGCATGGGAGGGCCCGAGCAGTACTTC. Its protein is CASSMGGPEQYF.

The CDR3 DNA sequence: TGTGCCAGCAGTGGCGGGAATAGCAATCAGCCCCAGCATTTT. This translates into CASSGGNSNQPQHF. The chain combines TRBV2 with TRBJ1-5; D not certain. Deletions cut 4 bases from V and 0 bases from J, with 7 bases between. Germline values: CDR1 SNHLY, CDR2 FYNNEI. The CDR3 runs 14 residues.

The rearrangement links TRBV5-1 to TRBJ2-5; 10 nucleotides match TRBD1. The germline gives CDR1 SGHRS, CDR2 YFSETQ. The CDR3 spans 14 residues. The ends lost 5 bases at V and 5 bases at J; junction bases unmatched: 6. The CDR3 sequence: CASRWDRGWETQYF. Here the CDR3 DNA reads TGCGCCAGCAGATGGGACAGGGGTTGGGAGACCCAGTACTTC.

The V gene is TRBV5-1, the J gene TRBJ2-5, with 10 positions matching TRBD1. CDR1 is SGHRS, CDR2 YFSETQ, per germline. CDR3 length: 16 residues. V gave up 2 bases and J gave up 3 bases; unmatched junction bases: 7. The CDR3 sequence: CASSFRAGQGKETQYF. CDR3 DNA sequence: TGCGCCAGCAGCTTCCGGGCGGGACAGGGGAAAGAGACCCAGTACTTC.

This clone is a singleton in its sample. The DNA of the CDR3 is TGTGCTAGTGGTTTGGACAGCTATGGCTACACCTTC. Residues: CASGLDSYGYTF. V usage is TRBV12-5 and J usage is TRBJ1-2; D call uncertain. V shed 1 base and J shed 4 bases, with 4 bases lying between them. CDR1 LGHNT and CDR2 FRNRAP come from the germline V gene. The CDR3 is made up of 12 amino acids.

This rearrangement joins TRBV13 to TRBJ1-6; 7 bases are a match to TRBD1. J gave up 8 bases and V 2 bases, and 6 bases lay outside the gene matches. Germline CDR1 PRHDT, CDR2 FYEKMQ (reference sequence). The CDR3 is made up of 15 amino acids. The CDR3 spells CASSLRDRVDSPLHF. The CDR3 DNA reads TGTGCCAGCAGCTTACGAGACAGGGTGGATTCACCCCTCCACTTT.

This sequence joins TRBV18 and TRBJ2-7; 8 nucleotides line up with TRBD1. V lost 2 bases and J lost 2; bases outside the gene matches: 11. Germline-derived CDR1 and CDR2 are KGHSH and LQKENI. The CDR3 length is 17 residues. CDR3 protein: CASSPSTGQGAPYEQYF. The CDR3 DNA sequence: TGTGCCAGCTCACCATCGACCGGGCAGGGGGCCCCCTACGAGCAGTACTTC.

The chain uses TRBV7-9 and TRBJ2-1; 7 bases align to TRBD1. Germline CDR1 and CDR2: SEHNR and FQNEAQ (reference sequence). The J segment lost 5 bases and the V segment lost 2 bases, leaving 6 bases of the junction unmatched. The CDR3 sequence is 15 residues long. CDR3 region: CASSLWGQGDNEQFF. In DNA form, the CDR3 reads TGTGCCAGCAGCTTATGGGGGCAGGGGGACAATGAGCAGTTCTTC.

V gene TRBV25-1 combines with J gene TRBJ1-2, with D perhaps matching TRBD1 (5 bases). The CDR3 covers 11 residues. Deletions cut 6 bases from V and 4 bases from J, with 6 bases between. Germline assignment: CDR1 MGHDK and CDR2 SYGVNS. The CDR3 DNA is TGTGCCAGCAGGGACATCTATGGCTACACCTTC. Translation: CASRDIYGYTF.

This clone was seen only once. The genes are TRBV9 and TRBJ2-2; TRBD1 agrees at 8 bases. The CDR3 covers 15 residues. In germline, CDR1 is SGDLS, CDR2 YYNGEE. Unmatched junction bases numbered 8, after V lost 3 bases and J lost 7 bases. The CDR3 protein is CASSALRQGHGELFF. Written as DNA, the CDR3 is TGTGCCAGCAGCGCACTTCGACAGGGGCACGGGGAGCTGTTTTTT.

This clone was picked up one time. V and J are TRBV19 and TRBJ2-7; 7 positions match TRBD2. V trimming: 10 bases; J trimming: 5 bases; junction bases outside the gene matches: 14. Germline V gene data show CDR1 as LNHDA and CDR2 as SQIVND (reference sequence). The CDR3 runs 14 residues. The CDR3 sequence: CATSIGGNFDEQYF. CDR3 DNA: TGTGCCACCTCAATCGGGGGGAATTTCGACGAGCAGTACTTC.

The chain links TRBV9 to TRBJ2-7, with D perhaps matching TRBD1 (6 bases). With 0 bases removed from V and 0 bases from J, the gap between germline ends came to 13 bases. This CDR3 comprises 16 residues. From germline, CDR1 is SGDLS and CDR2 YYNGEE. The CDR3 here is CASSVGGWDNSYEQYF. CDR3 DNA sequence: TGTGCCAGCAGCGTAGGGGGCTGGGACAACTCCTACGAGCAGTACTTC.

The CDR3: CASSPPGGGPTGELFF. CDR3 DNA sequence: TGCGCCAGCAGCCCACCCGGGGGAGGCCCCACCGGGGAGCTGTTTTTT. The J gene is TRBJ2-2, the V gene TRBV5-1; TRBD2 is a possible D gene (6 bases). V was shortened by 4 bases and J by 4 bases, with 17 bases between the two germline ends. Germline assignment: CDR1 SGHRS and CDR2 YFSETQ. The CDR3 length is 16 residues.

This clone was recorded only once. At one of its ends the junction is not consistent with the germline gene, which may arise from a read error. This rearrangement joins TRBV7-9 to TRBJ2-3, with 11 nucleotides matching TRBD2. The germline gives CDR1 SEHNR, CDR2 FQNEAQ (reference sequence). The CDR3 has 17 amino acids. The CDR3 reads CSSSSGLAEISTDTQYF. DNA of the CDR3: TGTTCCAGCAGCTCGGGACTAGCGGAGATTAGCACAGATACGCAGTATTTT.

The chain joins TRBV28 to TRBJ2-5; a possible D gene is TRBD1 (6 bases). Per germline, CDR1 MDHEN and CDR2 SYDVKM. Trimming took 4 bases from V and 1 from J, leaving 13 bases between them. This CDR3 contains 15 residues. CDR3 sequence: CASSSPGTPQETQYF. The DNA of the CDR3 is TGTGCCAGCAGTTCACCCGGGACACCCCAAGAGACCCAGTACTTC.

The chain has TRBV27 and TRBJ1-2, with unresolved D. From germline, CDR1 is MNHEY and CDR2 SMNVEV (reference sequence). The length of the CDR3 is 15 residues. Trimming removed 2 bases at V and 8 bases at J, with 18 bases between. The CDR3 bases are TGTGCCAGCAGTTTACTAGTCGGGGAGGATAAGGGCTACACCTTC. Translation gives CASSLLVGEDKGYTF.

The genes are TRBV11-2 and TRBJ2-7, with 9 bases matching TRBD1. The CDR3 spans 14 residues. Germline V gene data show CDR1 as SGHAT and CDR2 as FQNNGV. V was clipped by 1 base and J by 3 bases; unmatched bases: 1. Here the CDR3 reads CASSLGQGDYEQYF. In DNA, the CDR3 is TGTGCCAGCAGCTTAGGACAGGGGGACTACGAGCAGTACTTC.